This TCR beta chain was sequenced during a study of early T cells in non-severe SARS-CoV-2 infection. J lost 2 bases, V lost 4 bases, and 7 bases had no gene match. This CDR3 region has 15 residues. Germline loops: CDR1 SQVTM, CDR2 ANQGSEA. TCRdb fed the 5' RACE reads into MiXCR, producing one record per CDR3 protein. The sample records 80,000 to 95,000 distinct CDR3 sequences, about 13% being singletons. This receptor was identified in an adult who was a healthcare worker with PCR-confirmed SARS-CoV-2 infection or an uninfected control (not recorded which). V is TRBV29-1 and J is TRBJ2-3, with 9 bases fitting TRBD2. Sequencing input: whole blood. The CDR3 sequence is CSVVASGALTDTQYF. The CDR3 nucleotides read TGCAGCGTTGTGGCTAGCGGGGCACTCACAGATACGCAGTATTTT.